This entry lists 17 T cell receptor beta chains sequenced from one sample in a study of cytomegalovirus exposure and HLA in healthy donors. This PCR relied on a set of 60 Vbeta primers and 13 Jbeta primers. TCRdb's copy holds only in-frame clones and misses some; the assay was immunoSEQ multiplex PCR. Of roughly 130,000 clones detected, roughly 73% appear once; the ten largest clones hold 1% to 1.5%. Sequencing used PBMCs. Receptors originate from a woman aged 40 to 49 in good health and CMV-seronegative.

The rearrangement uses TRBV5-8 and TRBJ1-4, with D possibly TRBD1 on 6 matching bases. This CDR3 comprises 18 residues. Per germline, CDR1 SGHTS and CDR2 YDEGEE. V was shortened by 6 bases and J by 0 bases, with 21 bases between the two germline ends. The CDR3: CASTLWGPGSATNEKLFF. CDR3 DNA sequence: TGTGCCAGCACCCTATGGGGGCCGGGGTCCGCAACTAATGAAAAACTGTTTTTT. The full variable domain, completed using reference TRBV5-8 and TRBJ1-4, is EAGVTQSPTHLIKTRGQQATLRCSPISGHTSVYWYQQALGLGLQFLLWYDEGEERNRGNFPPRFSGRQFPNYSSELNVNALELEDSALYLCASTLWGPGSATNEKLFFGSGTQLSVL.

The genes are TRBV7-9 and TRBJ1-4; the D gene is possibly TRBD1 (5 bases). Germline loops: CDR1 SEHNR, CDR2 FQNEAQ (reference sequence). The V gene lost 6 bases and the J gene lost 0 bases, with 11 bases spanning the gap. The CDR3 consists of 15 residues. The CDR3 region has the DNA TGTGCCAGCAGACGCTCGGACACAACTAATGAAAAACTGTTTTTT. This gives the protein CASRRSDTTNEKLFF.

This clone was recorded once. The gene calls are TRBV28 and TRBJ1-2; tentatively, D is TRBD1 (5 bases). Trimming shortened V by 7 bases and J by 8 bases, and 17 bases separated the two germline ends. Germline V gives CDR1 MDHEN, CDR2 SYDVKM. The CDR3 loop spans 13 amino acids. The CDR3 DNA sequence: TGTGCCAGCAAGGCCGGACAAAATAGGGGCTACACCTTC. It encodes CASKAGQNRGYTF.

The chain has TRBV5-5 and TRBJ2-7; 9 bases line up with TRBD1. The ends lost 4 bases at V and 3 bases at J; junction bases unmatched: 8. The CDR3 contains 15 residues. CDR1 is SGHKS, CDR2 YYEKEE, per germline (reference sequence). CDR3: CASSGGQGPVYEQYV. The CDR3 DNA reads as TGTGCCAGCAGCGGCGGACAGGGGCCGGTCTACGAGCAGTACGTC.

The V and J genes are TRBV11-2 and TRBJ2-5, with D hard to call. The germline gives CDR1 SGHAT, CDR2 FQNNGV. The ends were cut back, 2 bases at V and 4 bases at J, with 5 bases in the middle. The CDR3 covers 12 residues. The CDR3 loop is CASSLYRETQYF. As DNA, the CDR3 is TGTGCCAGCAGCTTATATCGAGAGACCCAGTACTTC.

This chain joins TRBV19 and TRBJ2-1; D gene uncertain. Trimming removed 0 bases from V and 4 bases from J, with 10 bases in between. Germline V lookup: CDR1 LNHDA, CDR2 SQIVND (reference sequence). CDR3 length: 15 amino acids. CDR3 sequence: CASSIERRGYNEQFF. In nucleotides, the CDR3 is TGTGCCAGTAGTATAGAGAGGAGAGGTTACAATGAGCAGTTCTTC.

V and J are TRBV6-5 and TRBJ1-5; D gene ambiguous. This CDR3 contains 13 residues. CDR1 MNHEY and CDR2 SVGAGI come from the germline V gene. Trimming shortened V by 6 bases and J by 6 bases, and 12 bases separated the two germline ends. The CDR3 sequence: CASSTRGRQPQHF. The CDR3 coding sequence is TGTGCCAGCAGCACTAGAGGGCGTCAGCCCCAGCATTTT.

This clone has only a few counts. The chain is built from TRBV4-1 and TRBJ2-5; perhaps TRBD1 as D (5 bases). CDR3 size: 14 residues. Trimming stripped 5 bases from V and 8 bases from J, with 18 bases between. Germline CDR1 MGHRA, CDR2 YSYEKL. The CDR3, as DNA: TGCGCCAGCAGCAAGACAGTCGTCGCGGCCACCCAGTACTTC. Its translation: CASSKTVVAATQYF.

The rearrangement joins TRBV7-9 to TRBJ1-1, with D tentatively TRBD1 (5 bases). The V gene lost 0 bases and the J gene lost 5 bases, with 16 bases spanning the gap. CDR3 length equals 16 residues. The germline V gene encodes CDR1 SEHNR and CDR2 FQNEAQ (reference sequence). The CDR3 DNA follows: TGTGCCAGCAGCTTAGCGCAAACGAGGAGGGGAACTGAAGCTTTCTTT. It yields the protein CASSLAQTRRGTEAFF.

The chain couples TRBV7-2 to TRBJ1-2, with 7 nucleotides matching TRBD1. This CDR3 has 12 amino acids. From germline, CDR1 is SGHTA and CDR2 FQGNSA. V lost 4 bases, J lost 8 bases, and 4 bases stayed unmatched. The CDR3 DNA reads TGTGCCAGCAGCTCCTGGGACAGAGGCTACACCTTC. It encodes CASSSWDRGYTF.

The V call is TRBV29-1, the J call TRBJ1-1; D possibly corresponds to TRBD1 (6 bases). V dropped 5 bases and J dropped 3 bases, with 19 bases sitting between them. This CDR3 spans 15 amino acids. Germline assignment: CDR1 SQVTM and CDR2 ANQGSEA. CDR3 amino acids: CSVKPDFTGHTEAFF. DNA for the CDR3: TGCAGCGTTAAGCCTGATTTTACAGGGCACACTGAAGCTTTCTTT.

The rearrangement links TRBV19 to TRBJ2-7; the D gene is possibly TRBD1 (5 bases). V was clipped by 3 bases and J by 1 base, with 16 bases between them. The CDR3 sequence is 16 residues long. In germline, CDR1 is LNHDA, CDR2 SQIVND (reference sequence). CDR3 residues: CASSISYSDRSYEQYF. The CDR3 bases are TGTGCCAGTAGTATCTCCTACTCAGACAGATCCTACGAGCAGTACTTC.

The V and J genes are TRBV6-5 and TRBJ1-2, with 8 bases aligning to TRBD1. With 4 bases clipped from V and 8 bases from J, the junction kept 9 bases outside the gene matches. Germline CDR1 MNHEY, CDR2 SVGAGI. The CDR3 spans 14 residues. The CDR3 loop reads CASSLWQGAAGYTF. The CDR3 bases are TGTGCCAGCAGTTTATGGCAGGGGGCCGCCGGCTACACCTTC.

CDR3 coding DNA: TGTGCCAGTAGTAGCGACAGGAGTACGTCACCCCTCCACTTT. It specifies CASSSDRSTSPLHF. The V call is TRBV19, the J call TRBJ1-6; TRBD1 might be the D (6 bases). The CDR3 is made up of 14 amino acids. V lost 4 bases to trimming and J lost 10 bases, with 14 bases between them. In germline, CDR1 is LNHDA, CDR2 SQIVND (reference sequence).

This chain joins TRBV4-2 and TRBJ1-1, with TRBD1 matching 8 bases. V lost 4 bases and J lost 1; bases outside the gene matches: 8. CDR3 length equals 16 residues. The germline gives CDR1 LGHNA, CDR2 YNFKEQ. The CDR3 DNA is TGTGCCAGCAGCCCGGAGACAGGGGTTCCGAACACTGAAGCTTTCTTT. This gives the protein CASSPETGVPNTEAFF.

The V call is TRBV6-1, the J call TRBJ1-5; 9 nucleotides line up with TRBD1. Germline loops: CDR1 MNHNS, CDR2 SASEGT. The CDR3 loop spans 13 amino acids. The V and J ends lost 7 bases and 7 bases, in that order; junction bases with no gene match: 5. The CDR3, as DNA: TGTGCCAGCACCTTGGACAGGGGACAGCCCCAGCATTTT. This gives the protein CASTLDRGQPQHF.

V gene TRBV25-1 combines with J gene TRBJ2-6; the D gene is possibly TRBD2 (5 bases). Germline loops: CDR1 MGHDK, CDR2 SYGVNS. V was shortened by 9 bases and J by 2 bases, with 8 bases between the two germline ends. This CDR3 region has 13 residues. CDR3 amino acids: CASLEAGANVLTF. CDR3 sequence (DNA): TGTGCCAGTCTGGAGGCTGGGGCCAACGTCCTGACTTTC.